This T cell receptor (beta chain) was found in a study of shared clonotypes between healthy human individuals (dated by TCRdb to the early 2020s). In the study overall: The cohort included a few men and two women between 18 and 49 years of age. Per donor, three plates each were used for CD4 naive and CD4 memory, two for CD8 naive, and one for CD8 memory. Blood TCR repertoires of a handful of healthy adults were deeply sequenced to estimate repertoire size and the extent of clonotype sharing between individuals. To increase sequencing depth and limit assay-specific biases, TCR repertoire library preparation and sequencing were carried out by different laboratories using diverse techniques. Per donor, leukapheresis produced somewhere between about 0.94 and 9.5 billion PBMCs.

The donors were healthy, HIV-negative adults with no recently reported acute infections or vaccinations. Every donor was a Caucasian adult residing in Nashville, Tennessee, USA. CD4+ T cells were enriched by magnetic negative selection; naive cells were then positively selected on CD45RA, and the negative fraction formed the memory subset. Blood was obtained by leukapheresis, after which PBMCs were separated by Ficoll-Histopaque density gradient centrifugation and cryopreserved in liquid nitrogen vapor phase. Purity and quantity of every magnetically sorted T cell population were checked by analytical flow cytometry. From each sorted fraction, genomic DNA was isolated and quantified by UV absorbance on a Nanodrop 2000c. As for this clone: Its target antigen remains unknown. No much larger clone exists at a distance of one base, and base qualities are not known.

TCR CDR3 regions were amplified from genomic DNA by multiplex PCR using the deep immunoSEQ assay. Extracted genomic DNA from each cell subset was spread evenly across all wells of several immunoSEQ 96-well plates, with each plate serving as a replicate. Each replicate PCR for sorted subsets received about 220 ng genomic DNA, equal to tens of thousands of T cell genomes. Purified libraries were quantified with a Qubit 3.0 fluorometer, sized on a Bioanalyzer 2100, and re-quantified with the KAPA Library Quantification kit. Every immunoSEQ 96-well plate was sequenced on a dedicated single-read 150-cycle Illumina NextSeq 550 flow cell. The authors' pipeline ran thus. Because the immunoSEQ output included only junctional sequences and no quality scores, the filtering could not be the same as the filtering used for full-length reads. To assign V/J genes and CDR3, sequences were annotated against IMGT germline references using PyIR, a Python wrapper for IgBLAST v1.9. Reads were filtered out if the reads had weak V/J assignments (E-value above 1e-6), no CDR3, stop codons, out-of-frame junctions, or ambiguous translated residues. V3J clonotypes were defined by identical inferred V gene, J gene, and CDR3 amino acid sequence. Percentage overlap between repertoires was computed as shared unique clonotypes divided by the size of the smaller repertoire. Richness of each repertoire was evaluated using RTK rarefaction, the Chao1 estimator, and Recon v2.1 estimates of unobserved clonotypes. Generation probabilities for all TCRbeta clonotypes obtained by the gDNA method from a few donors were computed using OLGA. TCRdb stores this immuneACCESS table with in-frame sequences only. Part of the clones is absent; in the studies checked, under half of the shortfall reflects unresolved V genes, and no reason is known for the rest. D and trimming come from the DNA, and the V and J calls and clone size come from that table. A total of hundreds of thousands of clones appear in this sample, almost 97% of them only once. Of the sample, 0.05% to 0.07% is held by the ten largest clones.

The paper's findings and limits, for the study overall: Compared with non-shared clonotypes, clonotypes shared by all four sorted-subset donors had higher generation probabilities. Even with the large sequencing depth, rarefaction of the sorted-subset datasets indicated that sequencing was incomplete. Only blood was sampled, and tissue TCR repertoires likely differ from those in blood. Estimated clonotype richness was generally larger for naive than for memory subsets. The genetic and exposure-history diversity represented was limited by the small number of donors. Across four donors, approximately 5% of naive CD4, approximately 3.5% of naive CD8, about 2.3% of memory CD4, and approximately 0.4% of memory CD8 clonotypes were shared. Pairwise subsampling led to the expectation that sequencing depth would affect the degree of clonotype sharing among donors.

The clonotype was recovered from a woman aged 25-40 years in good health. The sequenced sample consisted of naive CD4+ T cells sorted from blood. The cell subset or site label here, explained by the study, means: CD45RA+ positively selected.

CDR3 region: CASSWEGGRTEAFF. The sequenced DNA: TGCGCCAGCAGCTGGGAGGGGGGCCGCACTGAAGCTTTCTTT. The V gene is TRBV5-1 and the J gene is TRBJ1-1; TRBD1 might be the D gene, on 6 matching bases. Via the germline V gene, CDR1 is SGHRS and CDR2 YFSETQ. Relative to germline, V is 3 bases shorter and J is 4 bases shorter, with 13 bases between their ends. The CDR3 sequence holds 14 residues, the cysteine and phenylalanine included. Here the CDR3 DNA is all that survives: 42 bases in frame from base 1.